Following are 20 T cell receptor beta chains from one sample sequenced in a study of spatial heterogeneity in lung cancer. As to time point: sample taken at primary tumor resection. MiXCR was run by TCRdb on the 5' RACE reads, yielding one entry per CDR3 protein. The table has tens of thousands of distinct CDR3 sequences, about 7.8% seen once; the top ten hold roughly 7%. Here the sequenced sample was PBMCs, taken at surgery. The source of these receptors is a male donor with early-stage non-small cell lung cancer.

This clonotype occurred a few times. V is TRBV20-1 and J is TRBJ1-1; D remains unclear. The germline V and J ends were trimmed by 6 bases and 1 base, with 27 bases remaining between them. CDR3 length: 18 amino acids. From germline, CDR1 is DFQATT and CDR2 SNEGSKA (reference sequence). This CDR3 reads CSATHRAASFDPNTEAFF. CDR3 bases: TGCAGTGCCACGCATCGGGCAGCATCCTTCGATCCGAACACTGAAGCTTTCTTT.

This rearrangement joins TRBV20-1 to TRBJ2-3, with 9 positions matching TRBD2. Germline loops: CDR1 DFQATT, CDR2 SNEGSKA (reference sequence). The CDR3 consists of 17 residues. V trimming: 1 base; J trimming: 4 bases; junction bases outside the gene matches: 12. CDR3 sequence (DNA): TGCAGTGCTAGAGTTTGGCTAGCGGGGACGGGTGCAGATACGCAGTATTTT. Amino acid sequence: CSARVWLAGTGADTQYF.

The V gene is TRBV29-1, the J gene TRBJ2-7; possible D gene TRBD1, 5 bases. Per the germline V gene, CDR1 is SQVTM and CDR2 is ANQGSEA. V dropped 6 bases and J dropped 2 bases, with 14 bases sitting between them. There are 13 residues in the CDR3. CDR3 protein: CSVRQSSPYEQYF. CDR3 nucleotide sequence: TGCAGCGTCCGACAGAGCTCCCCCTACGAGCAGTACTTC.

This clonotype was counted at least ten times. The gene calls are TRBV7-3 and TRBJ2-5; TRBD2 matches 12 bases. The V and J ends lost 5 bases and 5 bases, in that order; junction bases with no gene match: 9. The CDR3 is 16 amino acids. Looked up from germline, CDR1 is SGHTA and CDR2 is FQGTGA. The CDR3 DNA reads TGTGCCAGCAGCGCCCTAGCGGGAGGGCCGGTGGAGACCCAGTACTTC. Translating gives CASSALAGGPVETQYF.

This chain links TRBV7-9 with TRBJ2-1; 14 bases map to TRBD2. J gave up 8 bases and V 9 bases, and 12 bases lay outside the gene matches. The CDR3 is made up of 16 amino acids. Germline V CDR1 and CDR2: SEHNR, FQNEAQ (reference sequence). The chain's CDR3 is CASSPGLAGEADEQFF. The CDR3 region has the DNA TGTGCCAGTAGTCCGGGACTAGCGGGAGAGGCGGATGAGCAGTTCTTC.

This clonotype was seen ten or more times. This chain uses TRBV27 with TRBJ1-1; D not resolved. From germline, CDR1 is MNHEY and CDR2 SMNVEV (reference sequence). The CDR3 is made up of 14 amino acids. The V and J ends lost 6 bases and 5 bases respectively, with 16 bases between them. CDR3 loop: CASSFSHSGTEAFF. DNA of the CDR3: TGTGCCAGCAGCTTCTCCCACTCGGGGACTGAAGCTTTCTTT.

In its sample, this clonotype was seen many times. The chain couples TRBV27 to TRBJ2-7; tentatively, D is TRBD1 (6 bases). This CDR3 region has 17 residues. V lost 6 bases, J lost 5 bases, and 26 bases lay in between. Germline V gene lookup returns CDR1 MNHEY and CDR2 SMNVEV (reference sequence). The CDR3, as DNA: TGTGCCAGCAGCCTGACAGGCGGTACGGGGTTGGGGGACGAGCAGTACTTC. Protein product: CASSLTGGTGLGDEQYF.

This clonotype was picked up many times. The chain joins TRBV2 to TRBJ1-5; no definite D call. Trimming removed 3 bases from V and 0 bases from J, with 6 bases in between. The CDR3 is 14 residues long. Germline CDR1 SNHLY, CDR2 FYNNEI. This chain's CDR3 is CASSEGYSNQPQHF. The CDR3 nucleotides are TGTGCCAGCAGTGAGGGTTATAGCAATCAGCCCCAGCATTTT.

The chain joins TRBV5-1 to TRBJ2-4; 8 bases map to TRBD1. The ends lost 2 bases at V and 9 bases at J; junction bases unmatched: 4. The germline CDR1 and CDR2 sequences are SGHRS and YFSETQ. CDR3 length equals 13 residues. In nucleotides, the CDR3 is TGCGCCAGCAGCTTTGGACAGGGTCGCATTCAGTACTTC. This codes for CASSFGQGRIQYF.

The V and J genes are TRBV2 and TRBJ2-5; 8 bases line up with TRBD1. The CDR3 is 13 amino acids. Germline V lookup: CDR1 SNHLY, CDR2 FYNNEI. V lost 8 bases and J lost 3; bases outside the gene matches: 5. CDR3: CASWGQVKETQYF. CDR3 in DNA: TGTGCCAGCTGGGGACAGGTCAAAGAGACCCAGTACTTC.

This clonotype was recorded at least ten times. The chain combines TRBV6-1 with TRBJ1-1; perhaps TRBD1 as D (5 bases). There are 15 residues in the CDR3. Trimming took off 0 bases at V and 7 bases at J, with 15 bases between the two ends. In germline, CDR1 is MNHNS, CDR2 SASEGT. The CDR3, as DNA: TGTGCCAGCAGTGAAGCGAGGCAGGGTGGAGTTGAAGCTTTCTTT. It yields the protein CASSEARQGGVEAFF.

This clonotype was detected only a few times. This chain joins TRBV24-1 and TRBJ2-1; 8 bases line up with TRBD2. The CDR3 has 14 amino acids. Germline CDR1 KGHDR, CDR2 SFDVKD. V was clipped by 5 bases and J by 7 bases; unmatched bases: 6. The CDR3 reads CATSGAGAGNEQFF. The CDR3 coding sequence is TGTGCCACCAGTGGAGCGGGAGCTGGGAATGAGCAGTTCTTC.

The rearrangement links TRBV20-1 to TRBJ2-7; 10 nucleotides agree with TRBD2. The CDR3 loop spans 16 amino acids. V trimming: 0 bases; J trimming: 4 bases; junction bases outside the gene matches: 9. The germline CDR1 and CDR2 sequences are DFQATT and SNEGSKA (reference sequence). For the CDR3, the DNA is TGCAGTGCTAGAGAGGCTAGCGGGAGTTCCCCGTACGAGCAGTACTTC. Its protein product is CSAREASGSSPYEQYF.

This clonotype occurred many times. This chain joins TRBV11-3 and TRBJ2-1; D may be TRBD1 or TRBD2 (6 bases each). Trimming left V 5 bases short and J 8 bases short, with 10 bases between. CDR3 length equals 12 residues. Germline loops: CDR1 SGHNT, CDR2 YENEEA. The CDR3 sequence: CASSAGQDEQFF. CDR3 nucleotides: TGTGCCAGCAGCGCGGGACAAGATGAGCAGTTCTTC.

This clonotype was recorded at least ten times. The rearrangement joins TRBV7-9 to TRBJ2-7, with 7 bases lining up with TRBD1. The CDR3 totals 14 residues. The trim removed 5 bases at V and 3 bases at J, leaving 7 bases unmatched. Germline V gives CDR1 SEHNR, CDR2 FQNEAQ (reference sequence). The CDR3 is CASSRGDRVYEQYF. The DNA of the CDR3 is TGTGCCAGCAGCAGAGGCGACAGGGTCTACGAGCAGTACTTC.

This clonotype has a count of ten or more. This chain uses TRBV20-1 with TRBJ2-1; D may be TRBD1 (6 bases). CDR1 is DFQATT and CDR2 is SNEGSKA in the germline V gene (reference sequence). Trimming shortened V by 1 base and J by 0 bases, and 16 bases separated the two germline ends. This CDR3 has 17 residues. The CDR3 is CSARGLQGRSSYNEQFF. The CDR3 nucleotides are TGCAGTGCTAGAGGGTTACAGGGACGCAGCTCCTACAATGAGCAGTTCTTC.

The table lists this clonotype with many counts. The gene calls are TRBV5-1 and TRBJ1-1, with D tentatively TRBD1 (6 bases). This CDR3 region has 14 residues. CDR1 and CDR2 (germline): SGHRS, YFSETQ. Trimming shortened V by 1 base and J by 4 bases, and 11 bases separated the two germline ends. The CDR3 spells CASSLTGMGTEAFF. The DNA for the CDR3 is TGCGCCAGCAGCTTGACAGGGATGGGCACTGAAGCTTTCTTT.

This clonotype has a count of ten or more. The CDR3 loop is CASSFTYEQYF. As DNA, the CDR3 is TGTGCCAGCAGCTTTACCTACGAGCAGTACTTC. The rearrangement links TRBV6-2 or TRBV6-3 to TRBJ2-7; the D is unclear. This CDR3 spans 11 amino acids. With 6 bases removed from V and 2 bases from J, the gap between germline ends came to 5 bases. The germline V gene has CDR1 MNHEY and CDR2 SVGEGT.

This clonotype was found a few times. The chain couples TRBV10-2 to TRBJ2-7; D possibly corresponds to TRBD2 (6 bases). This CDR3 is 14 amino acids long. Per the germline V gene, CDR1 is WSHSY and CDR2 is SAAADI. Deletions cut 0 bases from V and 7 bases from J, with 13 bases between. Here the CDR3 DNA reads TGCGCCAGCAGTGAGTCGGTAGGGGCGGGGGAGCAGTACTTC. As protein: CASSESVGAGEQYF.

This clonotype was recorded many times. The CDR3 nucleotides are TGTGCCAGCAGATCAGAGTCGTTTAGGGCAGGACACCAGCCCCAGCATTTT. It yields the protein CASRSESFRAGHQPQHF. The rearrangement links TRBV28 to TRBJ1-5; D might be TRBD1 (5 bases). Trimming shortened V by 6 bases and J by 7 bases, and 25 bases separated the two germline ends. Germline V lookup: CDR1 MDHEN, CDR2 SYDVKM. The length of the CDR3 is 17 residues.